This TCR beta chain was captured in a study of blood T cell repertoires in COVID-19. As for the study in general: Samples of COVID-19 (acute and convalescent) were obtained from the United States, Italy and Spain.

Method: immunoSEQ multiplex PCR; TCRdb's copy keeps in-frame clones and lacks some. The sample holds approximately 230,000 clones, around 82% seen once. Germline assignment: CDR1 LGHDT and CDR2 YNNKEL (reference sequence). Trimming removed 4 bases from V and 3 bases from J; junction bases left unmatched: 13. The CDR3 sequence is 19 residues long. The source is a woman of 80 years or more with active or convalescent COVID-19. This chain uses TRBV3-1 (or the pseudogene TRBV3-2) with TRBJ2-1; TRBD2 aligns across 12 bases. The sequencing input was peripheral blood. The CDR3 DNA is TGTGCCAGCAGCCTAATTCTAGCGGGAGGGGGGGGCTACTACAATGAGCAGTTCTTC. This sequence encodes CASSLILAGGGGYYNEQFF.